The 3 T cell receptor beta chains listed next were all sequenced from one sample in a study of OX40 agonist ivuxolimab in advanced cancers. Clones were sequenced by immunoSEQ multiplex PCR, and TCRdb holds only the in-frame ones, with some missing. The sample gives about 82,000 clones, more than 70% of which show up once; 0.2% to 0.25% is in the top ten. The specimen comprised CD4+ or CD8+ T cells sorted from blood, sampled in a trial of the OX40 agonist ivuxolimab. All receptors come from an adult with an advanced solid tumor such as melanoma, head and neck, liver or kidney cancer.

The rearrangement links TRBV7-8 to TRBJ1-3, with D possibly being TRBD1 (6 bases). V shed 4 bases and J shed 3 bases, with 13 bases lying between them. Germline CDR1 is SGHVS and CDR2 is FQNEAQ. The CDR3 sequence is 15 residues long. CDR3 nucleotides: TGTGCCAGCAGCTACAGGGCGTTAATTGGAAACACCATATATTTT. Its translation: CASSYRALIGNTIYF.

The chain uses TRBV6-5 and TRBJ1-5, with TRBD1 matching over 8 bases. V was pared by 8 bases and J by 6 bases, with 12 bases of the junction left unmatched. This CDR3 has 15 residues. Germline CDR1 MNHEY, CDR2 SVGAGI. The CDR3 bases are TGTGCCAGCGCGTTACAGGGGGATGGGGTTCAGCCCCAGCATTTT. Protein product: CASALQGDGVQPQHF.

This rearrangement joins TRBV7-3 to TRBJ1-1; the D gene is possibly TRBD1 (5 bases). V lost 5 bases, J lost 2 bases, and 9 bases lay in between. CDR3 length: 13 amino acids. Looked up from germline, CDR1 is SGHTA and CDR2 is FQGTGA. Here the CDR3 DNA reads TGTGCCAGCAGCGCACAGGCAAACACTGAAGCTTTCTTT. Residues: CASSAQANTEAFF.